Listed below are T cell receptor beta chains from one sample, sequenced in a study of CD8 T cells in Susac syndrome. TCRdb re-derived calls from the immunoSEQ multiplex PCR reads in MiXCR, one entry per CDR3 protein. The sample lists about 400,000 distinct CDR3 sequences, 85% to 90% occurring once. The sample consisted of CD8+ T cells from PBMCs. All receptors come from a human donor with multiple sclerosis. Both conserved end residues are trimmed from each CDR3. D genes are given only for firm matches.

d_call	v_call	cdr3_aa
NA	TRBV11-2	ASSLVRAGSYEQY
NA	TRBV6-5	ASSYSIPRKVGYEQY
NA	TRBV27	ASSPGRDTGELF
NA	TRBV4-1	ASSQEAPTMNTEAF
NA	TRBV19	ASSPQPGTEAF
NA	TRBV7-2	ASSSHTGLSTDTQY
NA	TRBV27	ASSLSSQGHSNQPQH
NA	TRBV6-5	ASSFGRTDTQY
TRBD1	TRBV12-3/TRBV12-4	ASSPGGTGNYGYT
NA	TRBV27	ASSPDGTLYNEQF